The sequence of this T cell receptor (beta chain) was determined in a study of cytomegalovirus exposure and HLA in healthy donors. The PCR ran on 60 Vbeta and 13 Jbeta primers. Assay: immunoSEQ multiplex PCR; the TCRdb copy retains only in-frame clones and omits some. The sample carries roughly 110,000 clones, more than 70% recorded once. Broader study findings: High specificity and sensitivity for cytomegalovirus status were reported for the classifier. In vitro, a few CMV-associated chains proved specific for CMV antigens.

A remark on this clone: As yet, its antigen is unknown.

The length of the CDR3 is 13 residues. Germline CDR1 reads LNHNV; CDR2 reads YYDKDF (reference sequence). Trimming took 5 bases from V and 4 from J, leaving 8 bases between them. The sample comprised PBMCs. The TCR comes from a man between 18 and 35 years old in good health and CMV-seronegative. The chain employs TRBV15 and TRBJ2-2; D perhaps matches TRBD1 (5 bases). CDR3 loop: CATSGRATGELFF. CDR3 nucleotide sequence: TGTGCCACCAGCGGCAGGGCCACCGGGGAGCTGTTTTTT. The full variable domain, rest sourced from reference TRBV15 and TRBJ2-2, is DAMVIQNPRYQVTQFGKPVTLSCSQTLNHNVMYWYQQKSSQAPKLLFHYYDKDFNNEADTPDNFQSRRPNTSFCFLDIRSPGLGDTAMYLCATSGRATGELFFGEGSRLTVL.